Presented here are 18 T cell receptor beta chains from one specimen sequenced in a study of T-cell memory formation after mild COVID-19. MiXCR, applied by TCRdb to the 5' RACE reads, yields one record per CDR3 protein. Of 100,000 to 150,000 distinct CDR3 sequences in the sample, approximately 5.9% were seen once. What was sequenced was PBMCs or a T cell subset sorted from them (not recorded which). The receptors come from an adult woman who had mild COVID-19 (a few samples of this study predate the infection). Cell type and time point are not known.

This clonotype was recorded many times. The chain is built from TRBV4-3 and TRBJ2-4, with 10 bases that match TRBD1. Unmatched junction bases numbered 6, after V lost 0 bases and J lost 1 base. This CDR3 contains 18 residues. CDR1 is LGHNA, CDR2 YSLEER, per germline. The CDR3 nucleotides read TGCGCCAGCAGCCAAGATCCCCGGACAGGGGGGGCCAAAAACATTCAGTACTTC. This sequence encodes CASSQDPRTGGAKNIQYF.

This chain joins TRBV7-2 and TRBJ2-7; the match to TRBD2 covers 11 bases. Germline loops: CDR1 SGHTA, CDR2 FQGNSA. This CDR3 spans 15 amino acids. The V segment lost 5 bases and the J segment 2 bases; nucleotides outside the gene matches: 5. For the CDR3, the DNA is TGTGCCAGCAGCCCCGGACTAGCGGGCCCCTACGAGCAGTACTTC. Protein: CASSPGLAGPYEQYF.

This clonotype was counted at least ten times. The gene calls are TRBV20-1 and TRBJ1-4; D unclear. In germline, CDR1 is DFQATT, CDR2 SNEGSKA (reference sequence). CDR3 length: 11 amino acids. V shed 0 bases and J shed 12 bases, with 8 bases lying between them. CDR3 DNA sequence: TGCAGTGCTAGAGATCTCGGCCAACTGTTTTTT. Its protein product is CSARDLGQLFF.

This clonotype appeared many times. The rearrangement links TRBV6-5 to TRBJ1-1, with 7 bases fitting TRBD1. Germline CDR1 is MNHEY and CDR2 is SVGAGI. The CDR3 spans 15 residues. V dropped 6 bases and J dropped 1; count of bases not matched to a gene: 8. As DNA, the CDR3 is TGTGCCAGCAGCTCAGGGGGGGCGCCGAACACTGAAGCTTTCTTT. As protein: CASSSGGAPNTEAFF.

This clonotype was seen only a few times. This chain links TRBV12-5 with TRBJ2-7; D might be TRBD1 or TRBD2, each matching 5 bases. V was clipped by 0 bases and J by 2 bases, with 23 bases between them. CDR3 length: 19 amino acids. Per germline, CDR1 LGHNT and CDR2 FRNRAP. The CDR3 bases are TGTGCTAGTGGTTTGGTACTCGGTCTCCGGGACCGGGGTACCTACGAGCAGTACTTC. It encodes CASGLVLGLRDRGTYEQYF.

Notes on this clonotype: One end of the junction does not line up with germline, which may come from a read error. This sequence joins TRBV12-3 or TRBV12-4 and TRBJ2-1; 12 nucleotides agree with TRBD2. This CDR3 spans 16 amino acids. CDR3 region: CASSPLAGGFYNEQFF. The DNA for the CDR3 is TGTGCTAGCAGCCCCCTAGCGGGAGGGTTCTACAATGAGCAGTTCTTC.

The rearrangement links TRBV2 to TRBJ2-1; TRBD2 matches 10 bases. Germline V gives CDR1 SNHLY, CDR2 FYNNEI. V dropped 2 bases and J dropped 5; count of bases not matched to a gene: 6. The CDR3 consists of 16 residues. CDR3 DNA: TGTGCCAGCAGTGAATCACGACTAGCGGGTGACAATGAGCAGTTCTTC. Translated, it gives CASSESRLAGDNEQFF.

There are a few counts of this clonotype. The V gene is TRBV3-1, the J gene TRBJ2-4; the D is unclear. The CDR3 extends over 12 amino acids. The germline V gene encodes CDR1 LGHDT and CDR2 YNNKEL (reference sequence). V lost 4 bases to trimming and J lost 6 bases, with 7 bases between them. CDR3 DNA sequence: TGTGCCAGCAGCCCTGGCGCAAACATTCAGTACTTC. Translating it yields CASSPGANIQYF.

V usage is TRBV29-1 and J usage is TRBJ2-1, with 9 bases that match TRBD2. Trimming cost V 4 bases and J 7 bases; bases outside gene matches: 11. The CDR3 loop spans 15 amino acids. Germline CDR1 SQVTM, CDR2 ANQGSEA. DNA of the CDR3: TGCAGCGTTGGAGCGGGAGGTCTCGTGGGGAATGAGCAGTTCTTC. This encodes CSVGAGGLVGNEQFF.

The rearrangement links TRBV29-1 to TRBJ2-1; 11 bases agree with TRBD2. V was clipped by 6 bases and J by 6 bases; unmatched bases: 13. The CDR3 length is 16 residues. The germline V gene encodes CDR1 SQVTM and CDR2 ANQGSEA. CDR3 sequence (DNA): TGCAGCGTCCCCCAGGCTCAACTAGCGGGGGTCAATGAGCAGTTCTTC. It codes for CSVPQAQLAGVNEQFF.

In DNA form, the CDR3 reads TGTGCCAGCAGTTTGTTGATGAACACTGAAGCTTTCTTT. Amino acids: CASSLLMNTEAFF. The V call is TRBV12-3 or TRBV12-4, the J call TRBJ1-1; the D is unclear. Trimming pared 3 bases from V and 0 bases from J, leaving 5 bases between. The CDR3 covers 13 residues.

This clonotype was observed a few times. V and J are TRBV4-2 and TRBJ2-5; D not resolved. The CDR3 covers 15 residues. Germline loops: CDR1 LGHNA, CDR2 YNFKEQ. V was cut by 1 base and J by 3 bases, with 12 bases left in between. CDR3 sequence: CASSQVEREEETQYF. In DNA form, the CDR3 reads TGTGCCAGCAGCCAAGTGGAGCGCGAGGAAGAGACCCAGTACTTC.

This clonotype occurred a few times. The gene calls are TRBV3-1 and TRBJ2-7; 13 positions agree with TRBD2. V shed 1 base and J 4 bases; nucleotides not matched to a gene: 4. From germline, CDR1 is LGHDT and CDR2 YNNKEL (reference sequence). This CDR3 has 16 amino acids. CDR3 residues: CASSQGGTSGKYEQYF. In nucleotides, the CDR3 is TGTGCCAGCAGCCAAGGAGGGACTAGCGGGAAGTACGAGCAGTACTTC.

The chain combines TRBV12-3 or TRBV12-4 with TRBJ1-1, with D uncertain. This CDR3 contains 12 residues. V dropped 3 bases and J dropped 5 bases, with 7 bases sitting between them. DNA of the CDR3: TGTGCCAGCAGTTTTAGGAGGACTGAAGCTTTCTTT. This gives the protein CASSFRRTEAFF.

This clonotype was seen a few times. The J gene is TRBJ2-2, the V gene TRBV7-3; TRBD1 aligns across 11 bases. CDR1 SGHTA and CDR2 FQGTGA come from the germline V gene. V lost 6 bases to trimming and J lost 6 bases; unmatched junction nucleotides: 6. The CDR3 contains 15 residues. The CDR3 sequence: CASRPGTGGPGELFF. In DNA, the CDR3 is TGTGCCAGCAGGCCCGGGACAGGGGGACCCGGGGAGCTGTTTTTT.

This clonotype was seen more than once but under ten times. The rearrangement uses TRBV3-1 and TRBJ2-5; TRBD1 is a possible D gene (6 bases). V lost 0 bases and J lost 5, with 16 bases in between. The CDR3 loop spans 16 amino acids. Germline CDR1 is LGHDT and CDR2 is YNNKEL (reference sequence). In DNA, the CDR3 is TGTGCCAGCAGCCAAGACAGGGGCCTTTTAATCGAGACCCAGTACTTC. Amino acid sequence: CASSQDRGLLIETQYF.

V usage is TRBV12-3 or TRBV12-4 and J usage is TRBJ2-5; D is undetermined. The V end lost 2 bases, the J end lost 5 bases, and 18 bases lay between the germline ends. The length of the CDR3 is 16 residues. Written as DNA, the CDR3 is TGTGCCAGCAGTTTAATGGTGGGTGGCCTTCGGGAGACCCAGTACTTC. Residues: CASSLMVGGLRETQYF.

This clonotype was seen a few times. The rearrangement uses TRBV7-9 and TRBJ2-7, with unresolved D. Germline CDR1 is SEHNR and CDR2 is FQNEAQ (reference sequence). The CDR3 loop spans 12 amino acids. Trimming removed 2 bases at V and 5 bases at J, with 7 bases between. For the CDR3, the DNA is TGTGCCAGCAGCTTAAGGGTCAACGAGCAGTACTTC. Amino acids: CASSLRVNEQYF.